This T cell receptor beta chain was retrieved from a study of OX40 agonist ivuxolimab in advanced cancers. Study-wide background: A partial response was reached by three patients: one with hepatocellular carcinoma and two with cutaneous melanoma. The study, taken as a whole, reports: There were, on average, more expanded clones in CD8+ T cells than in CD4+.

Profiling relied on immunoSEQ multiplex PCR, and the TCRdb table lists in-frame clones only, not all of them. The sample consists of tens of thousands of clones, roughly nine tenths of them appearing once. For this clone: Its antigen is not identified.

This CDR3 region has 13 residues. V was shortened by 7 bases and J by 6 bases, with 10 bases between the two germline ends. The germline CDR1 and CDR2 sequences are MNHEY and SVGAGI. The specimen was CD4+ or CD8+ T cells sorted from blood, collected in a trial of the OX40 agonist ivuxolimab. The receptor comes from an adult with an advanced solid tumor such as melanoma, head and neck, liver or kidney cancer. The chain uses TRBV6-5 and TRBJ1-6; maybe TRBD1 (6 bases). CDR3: CASKGQPNSPLHF. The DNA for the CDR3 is TGTGCCAGCAAAGGACAGCCTAATTCACCCCTCCACTTT.